This T cell receptor beta chain was documented in a study of blood T cell repertoires in COVID-19. Study information: Some COVID-19 samples were acute and others convalescent; all came from the United States, Italy and Spain. In each case, the material was cDNA or gDNA derived from T cells, B-cell-depleted T cells, or PBMCs.

Under the authors' procedure: It was from reference gene primer amplification that nucleated cell counts were estimated. Assay used: immunoSEQ multiplex PCR; TCRdb lists only in-frame clones, some missing. The D gene and trimming were derived from the DNA, and the V and J assignments and clone size from that table. In the table there are more than 45,000 clones, roughly 86% of which are singletons. With 5 bases clipped from V and 0 bases from J, the junction kept 6 bases outside the gene matches. The CDR3 covers 15 residues. From germline, CDR1 is MDHEN and CDR2 SYDVKM. The chain is built from TRBV28 and TRBJ1-1; 7 nucleotides align to TRBD1. The specimen sequenced was peripheral blood. This TCR was sampled from a human donor with active COVID-19. The donor label of this sample is uncertain. The CDR3 loop is CASSLGGGVNTEAFF. The DNA for the CDR3 is TGTGCCAGCAGTCTAGGAGGGGGCGTGAACACTGAAGCTTTCTTT.